This T cell receptor beta chain was obtained from a study of identical twins. General observations from the study: For cord blood, abundant beta clonotypes had fewer insertions, unlike memory repertoires, which showed none. Twin pairs had excess sharing that was weaker in beta out-of-frame sequences.

The V end lost 6 bases, the J end lost 2 bases, and 11 bases lay between the germline ends. Germline values: CDR1 MDHEN, CDR2 SYDVKM. The CDR3 loop spans 13 amino acids. Healthy Caucasians provided all donations. After template switching added a universal primer site, the resulting cDNA carried unique molecular identifiers. TCRdb analysed the 5' RACE reads with MiXCR anew, one entry per CDR3 protein. The top ten hold around 3.2% of the sample, which has about 570,000 distinct CDR3 sequences, just under 10% seen once. This clonotype came up many times. Its antigen is unknown. These sequences were also reported in another study, on yellow fever vaccine responses in identical twins.

The source is a woman younger than 30 in good health. This chain uses TRBV28 with TRBJ2-7; no reliable D call. Input material: PBMCs. CDR3: CASSRRIPYEQYF. The CDR3 DNA sequence: TGTGCCAGCAGCCGCCGCATCCCCTACGAGCAGTACTTC.